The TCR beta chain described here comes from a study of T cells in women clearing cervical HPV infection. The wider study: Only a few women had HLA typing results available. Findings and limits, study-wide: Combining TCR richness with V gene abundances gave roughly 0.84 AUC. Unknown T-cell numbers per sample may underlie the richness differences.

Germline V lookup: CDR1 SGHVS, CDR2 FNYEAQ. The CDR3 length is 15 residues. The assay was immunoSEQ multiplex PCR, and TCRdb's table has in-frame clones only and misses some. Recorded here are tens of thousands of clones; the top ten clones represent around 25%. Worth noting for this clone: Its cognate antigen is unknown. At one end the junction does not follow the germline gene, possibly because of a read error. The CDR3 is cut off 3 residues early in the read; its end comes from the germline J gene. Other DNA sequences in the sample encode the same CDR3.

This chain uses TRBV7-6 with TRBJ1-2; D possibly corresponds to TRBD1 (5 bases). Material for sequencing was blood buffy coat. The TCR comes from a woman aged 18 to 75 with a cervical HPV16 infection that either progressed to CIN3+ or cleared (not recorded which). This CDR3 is CASSLDYAGGDGYTF. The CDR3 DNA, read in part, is TGTGCCAGCAGCTTAGACTACGCTGGGGGGGATGGA.